This T cell receptor beta chain was profiled in a study of human T cells and chemical hapten exposure. This clonotype was counted ten times or more. This CDR3 comprises 12 residues. The germline V gene has CDR1 SEHNR and CDR2 FQNEAQ (reference sequence). V was trimmed by 1 base and J by 7 bases, leaving 5 bases between them. Time point of the sample: patch test 1, 2 weeks after DPC sensitization. Treatment in this sample: therapeutic diphenylcyclopropenone sensitization with weekly scalp DPC. Staff drew blood before applying each patch test. For the library, individual cDNA molecules each received unique molecular identifiers. TCRdb independently ran MiXCR on the RACE reads; one entry per CDR3 protein. Altogether around 340,000 distinct CDR3 sequences are present, under 8% being singletons, with the ten largest covering about 8%.

The input for sequencing was whole blood, taken in connection with sensitization to the hapten diphenylcyclopropenone (DPC). This receptor was taken from a woman aged 18-30 years with alopecia areata. Some clones in this sample may be carry-over from other donors' samples. This chain links TRBV7-9 with TRBJ2-1; D is unresolved. Here the CDR3 reads CASSLGANEQFF. The CDR3 DNA follows: TGTGCCAGCAGCTTAGGGGCAAATGAGCAGTTCTTC.